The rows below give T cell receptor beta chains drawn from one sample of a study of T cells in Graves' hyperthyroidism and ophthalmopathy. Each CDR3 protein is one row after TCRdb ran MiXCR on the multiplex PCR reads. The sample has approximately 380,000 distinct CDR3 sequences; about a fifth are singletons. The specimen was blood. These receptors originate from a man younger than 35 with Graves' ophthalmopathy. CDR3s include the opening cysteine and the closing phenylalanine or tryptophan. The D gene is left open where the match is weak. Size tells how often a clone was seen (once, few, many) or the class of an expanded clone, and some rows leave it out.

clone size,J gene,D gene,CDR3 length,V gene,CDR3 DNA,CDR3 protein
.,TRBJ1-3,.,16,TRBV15,TGTGCCACCAGCAGAGATCGGGGCAGCTACGGAAACACCATATATTTT,CATSRDRGSYGNTIYF
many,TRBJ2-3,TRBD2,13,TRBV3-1,TGTGCCAGCAGCCAAGATACACTAGCGGGGCAGTATTTT,CASSQDTLAGQYF
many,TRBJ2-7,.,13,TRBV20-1,TGCAGTGCCCGGGCCGCCGACTTCTACGAGCAGTACTTC,CSARAADFYEQYF
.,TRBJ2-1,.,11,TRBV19,TGTGCCATGATATTTTGCGATGAGCAGTTCTTC,CAMIFCDEQFF
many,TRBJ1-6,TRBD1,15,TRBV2,TGTGCCAGCAGAGGGGGGACAGGGGGCCGAGCACCCCTCCACTTT,CASRGGTGGRAPLHF
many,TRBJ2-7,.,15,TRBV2,TGTGCCAGCAGTGAAACTGGGGGGCCCTCCTACGAGCAGTACTTC,CASSETGGPSYEQYF
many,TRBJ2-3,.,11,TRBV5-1,TGCGCCAGCAGCCCGGGGGACACGCAGTATTTT,CASSPGDTQYF
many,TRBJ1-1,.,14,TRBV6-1,TGTGCCAGCAGTACAGATTACATGAACACTGAAGCTTTCTTT,CASSTDYMNTEAFF
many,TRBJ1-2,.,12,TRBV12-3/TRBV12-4,TGTGCCAGCAGAGGTGGCGGGTATGGCTACACCTTC,CASRGGGYGYTF
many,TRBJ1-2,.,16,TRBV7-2,TGTGCCAGCAGCTTATTTCCCTACAGGGAGGGCTATGGCTACACCTTC,CASSLFPYREGYGYTF
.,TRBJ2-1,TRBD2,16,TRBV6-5,TGTGCCAGCAGTTACGAACCGGGCGGGGGGGCCAATGAGCAGTTCTTC,CASSYEPGGGANEQFF
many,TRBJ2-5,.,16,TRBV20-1,TGCAGTGCTGGATCCTCGGGGTTGAGCATTCAAGAGACCCAGTACTTC,CSAGSSGLSIQETQYF
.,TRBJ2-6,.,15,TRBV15,TGTGCCACCAGCAGAGATGTCCTGGCGCCCAACGTCCTGACTTTC,CATSRDVLAPNVLTF
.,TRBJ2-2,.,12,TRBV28,TGTGCCAGCAGGCTAGTTGTGGAGGAGCTGTTTTTT,CASRLVVEELFF
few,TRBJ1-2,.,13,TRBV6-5,TGTGCCAGCAGTTACTCTATCCGGTTTGGCTACACCTTC,CASSYSIRFGYTF
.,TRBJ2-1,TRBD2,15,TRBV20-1,TGCAGTGCTTTAGGAGGTAGCGGGGGGGCCGATGAGCAGTTCTTC,CSALGGSGGADEQFF
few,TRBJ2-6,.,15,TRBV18,TGTGCCAGCTCACCTATGAGCTCTGGGGCCAACGTCCTGACTTTC,CASSPMSSGANVLTF
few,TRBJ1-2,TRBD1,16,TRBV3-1,TGTGCCAGCAGCCAAGCAGACAGGGAAGGGAGCTATGGCTACACCTTC,CASSQADREGSYGYTF
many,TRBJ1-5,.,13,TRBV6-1,TGTGCCAGCAGTGAAGATAGGGATCAGCCCCAGCATTTT,CASSEDRDQPQHF
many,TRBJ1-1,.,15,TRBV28,TGTGCCAGCAGCGCAAGCCGGGGGTATTCGGATGAAGCTTTCTTT,CASSASRGYSDEAFF
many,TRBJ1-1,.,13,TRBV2,TGTGCCGTCTCGACGGAGCTGAACACTGAAGCTTTCTTT,CAVSTELNTEAFF
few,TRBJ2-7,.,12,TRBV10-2,TGCGCCAGCAGTGAGTCTCCCTACGAGCAGTACTTC,CASSESPYEQYF
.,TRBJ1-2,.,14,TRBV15,TGTGCCACCAGCAGAGTGGATTTAAACTATGGCTACACCTTC,CATSRVDLNYGYTF
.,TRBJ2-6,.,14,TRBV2,TGTGCCAGCAGGGCAGGGGTTATGGCCAACGTCCTGACTTTC,CASRAGVMANVLTF
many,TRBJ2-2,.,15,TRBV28,TGTGCCAGCACCTTGGGCTCACAGGGCACCGGGGAGCTGTTTTTT,CASTLGSQGTGELFF
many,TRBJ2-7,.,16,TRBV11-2,TGTGCCAGCAGCTTAGGGAGGGTCCTCCCCGTCTACGAGCAGTACTTC,CASSLGRVLPVYEQYF
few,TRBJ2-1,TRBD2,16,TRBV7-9,TGTGCCAGCAGCCCCCGGGAGGGGTCCACGCACAATGAGCAGTTCTTC,CASSPREGSTHNEQFF
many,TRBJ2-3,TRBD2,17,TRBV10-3,TGTGCCATCAGTGAGTCGAATCCTAGCGGGGGGACAGATACGCAGTATTTT,CAISESNPSGGTDTQYF
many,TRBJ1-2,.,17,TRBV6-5,TGTGCCAGCAGTTACTCGGTGATCCACCCGCACTATTATGGCTACACCTTC,CASSYSVIHPHYYGYTF
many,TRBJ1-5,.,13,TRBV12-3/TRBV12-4,TGTGCCAGCAGTTCGGACCAGGGTCAGCCCCAGCATTTT,CASSSDQGQPQHF
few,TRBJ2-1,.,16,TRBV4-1,TGCGCCAGCAGCCGTTCCCGGGCCGATATAGGCGATGAGCAGTTCTTC,CASSRSRADIGDEQFF
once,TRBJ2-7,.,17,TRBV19,TGTGCCAGTAGTATAGTCGGAAGCAAGGGGAGCGTCCACGAGCAGTACTTC,CASSIVGSKGSVHEQYF
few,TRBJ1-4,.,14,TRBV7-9,TGTGCCAGCAGCTTAGCCGCCGGGGGGGGAAAACTGTTTTTT,CASSLAAGGGKLFF
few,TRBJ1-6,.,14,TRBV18,TGTGCCAGCTCCCCCGCGGGGGCGGCATCACCCCTCCACTTT,CASSPAGAASPLHF
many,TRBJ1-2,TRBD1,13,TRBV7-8,TGTGCCAGCAGCTCGGGACAGGAGGATGGCTACACCTTC,CASSSGQEDGYTF
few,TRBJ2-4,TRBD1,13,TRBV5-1,TGCGCCAGCAGCCTAGGACAGGTAGACATTCAGTACTTC,CASSLGQVDIQYF
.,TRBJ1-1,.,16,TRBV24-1,TGTGCCACCAGTGCCCAGCGGGGGGGCCCGGCCACTGAAGCTTTCTTT,CATSAQRGGPATEAFF
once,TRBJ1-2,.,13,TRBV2,TGTGCCAGCAGTTCCCTGATCCCCCAAGGCTACACCTTC,CASSSLIPQGYTF
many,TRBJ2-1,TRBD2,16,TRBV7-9,TGTGCCAGCAGTCGGGACTCTAGCGGGGGGGCCCATGAGCAGTTCTTC,CASSRDSSGGAHEQFF
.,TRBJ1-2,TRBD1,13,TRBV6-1,TGTGCCAGCAGTGCGGGACAGATCTATGGCTACACCTTC,CASSAGQIYGYTF
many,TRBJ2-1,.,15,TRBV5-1,TGCGCCAGCAGCTTGGTCAGACCAGCTCACAATGAGCAGTTCTTC,CASSLVRPAHNEQFF
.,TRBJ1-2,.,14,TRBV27,TGTGCCAGCAGTTTGAGGGGGGTCGCCCATGGCTACACCTTC,CASSLRGVAHGYTF
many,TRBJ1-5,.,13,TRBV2,TGTGCCAGCAGTGACAGTGACAATCAGCCCCAGCATTTT,CASSDSDNQPQHF
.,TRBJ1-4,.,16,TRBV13,TGTGCCAGCAGCTCCATACGCGGGGCAACTAATGAAAAACTGTTTTTT,CASSSIRGATNEKLFF
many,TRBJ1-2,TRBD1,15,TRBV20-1,TGCAGTGCTAGAGCCAGGACAGGGGCACGGTCTGGCTACACCTTC,CSARARTGARSGYTF
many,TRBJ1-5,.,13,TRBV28,TGTGCCAGCAGTTTTAACGGTAATCAGCCCCAGCATTTT,CASSFNGNQPQHF
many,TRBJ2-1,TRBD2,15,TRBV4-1,TGCGCCAGCAGCATTCCTGGGGGGGCCTACAATGAGCAGTTCTTC,CASSIPGGAYNEQFF
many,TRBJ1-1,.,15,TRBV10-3,TGTGCCATCAGTGAGTCGGGCAGTAGGGACACTGAAGCTTTCTTT,CAISESGSRDTEAFF
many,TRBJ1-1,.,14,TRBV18,TGTGCCAGCTCCTCTGGCCTAATGAACACTGAAGCTTTCTTT,CASSSGLMNTEAFF